Listed below are T cell receptor beta chains from one sample, sequenced in a study of Ad26.COV2.S vaccination and SARS-CoV-2 variants. TCRdb keeps only in-frame clones here, not all; method: immunoSEQ multiplex PCR. The repertoire holds around 500,000 clones, with about 88% as singletons. This specimen consisted of peripheral blood, obtained in a trial of Ad26.COV2.S vaccine versus placebo. These receptors originate from a person aged 18-60 years who received the Ad26.COV2.S COVID-19 vaccine or a placebo. Each CDR3 is given with its conserved first and last residue. D genes are given only for firm matches. Only some rows state a clone size, as once, few, many or a class for expanded clones.

TRBV24-1,TRBD2,TRBJ2-2,-,TGTGCCACCAGGGGGACTATTAACACCGGGGAGCTGTTTTTT,CATRGTINTGELFF
TRBV30,-,TRBJ2-4,-,TGTGCCTGGAGTTCTCTGGTCTTCGGCGGATACCGGAAAAACATTCAGTACTTC,CAWSSLVFGGYRKNIQYF
TRBV28,TRBD1,TRBJ2-1,once,TGTGCCAGCAGTTCAGGGTCCCAGGGGGACAATGAGCAGTTCTTC,CASSSGSQGDNEQFF
TRBV5-1,-,TRBJ2-5,-,TGCGCCAGCAGCTCCACGGTAGGCTTTGGACCGTACTTC,CASSSTVGFGPYF
TRBV11-2,TRBD2,TRBJ2-7,-,TGTGCCAGCAGCCAACTAGCGGGGGAAGCTGGCGAGCAGTACTTC,CASSQLAGEAGEQYF
TRBV6-5,TRBD1,TRBJ1-6,-,TGTGCCAGCAGTTATAGTCGACAGGGCAATTCACCCCTCCACTTT,CASSYSRQGNSPLHF
TRBV9,-,TRBJ2-2,-,TGTGCCAGCAGCGCCACCGGGGAGCTGTTTTTT,CASSATGELFF
TRBV7-9,-,TRBJ1-3,-,TGTGCCAGCAGCTTACGGCTTGGGGGCTCTGGAAACACCATATATTTT,CASSLRLGGSGNTIYF
TRBV10-2,TRBD1,TRBJ1-1,-,TGCGCCAGCAGTGGACAGGGGGCTAGGGTCACTGAAGCTTTCTTT,CASSGQGARVTEAFF
TRBV28,-,TRBJ2-7,-,TGTGCCAGCAGTTGGGGGCGGACAGCCTACGAGCAGTACTTC,CASSWGRTAYEQYF
TRBV2,-,TRBJ1-4,-,TGTGCCAGCAGCAGGAGGGATGAAAAACTGTTTTTT,CASSRRDEKLFF
TRBV6-5,-,TRBJ2-2,-,TGTGCCAGCAGTCGCCAGCGACAGGCCGGGGAGCTGTTTTTT,CASSRQRQAGELFF
TRBV7-9,-,TRBJ1-3,many,TGTGCCAGCAGCTTAGAAAGAGGAAACACCATATATTTT,CASSLERGNTIYF
TRBV6-5,-,TRBJ2-7,-,TGTGCCAGCAGTTACGGCAGGGCCTACGAGCAGTACTTC,CASSYGRAYEQYF
TRBV7-9,-,TRBJ2-3,-,TGTGCCAGCAGCCTGGGGCGGGCTTCCACAGATACGCAGTATTTT,CASSLGRASTDTQYF
TRBV30,-,TRBJ1-1,-,TGTGCCGCATACTTAGGGACTTTTGAAGCTTTCTTT,CAAYLGTFEAFF
TRBV2,TRBD2,TRBJ2-7,-,TGTGCCAGCAGCCACGGACTAGCGGCGGACGAGCAGTACTTC,CASSHGLAADEQYF